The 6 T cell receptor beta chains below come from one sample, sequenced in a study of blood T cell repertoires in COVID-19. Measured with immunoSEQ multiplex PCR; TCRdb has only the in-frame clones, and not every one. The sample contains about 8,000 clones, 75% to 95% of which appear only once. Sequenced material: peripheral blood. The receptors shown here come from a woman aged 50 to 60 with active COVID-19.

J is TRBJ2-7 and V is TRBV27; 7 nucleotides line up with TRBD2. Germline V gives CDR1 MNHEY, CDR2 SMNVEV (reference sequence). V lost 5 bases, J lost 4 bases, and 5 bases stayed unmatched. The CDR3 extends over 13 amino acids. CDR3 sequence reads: CASSVSGLYEQYF. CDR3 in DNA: TGTGCCAGCAGTGTTAGCGGGCTGTACGAGCAGTACTTC.

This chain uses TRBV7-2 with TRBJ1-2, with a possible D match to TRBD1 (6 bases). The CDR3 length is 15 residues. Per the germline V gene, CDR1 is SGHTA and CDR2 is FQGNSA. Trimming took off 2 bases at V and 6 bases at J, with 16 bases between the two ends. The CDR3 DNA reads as TGTGCCAGCAGCTTAAGTCGGGGGGCAGGGGATGGCTACACCTTC. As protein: CASSLSRGAGDGYTF.

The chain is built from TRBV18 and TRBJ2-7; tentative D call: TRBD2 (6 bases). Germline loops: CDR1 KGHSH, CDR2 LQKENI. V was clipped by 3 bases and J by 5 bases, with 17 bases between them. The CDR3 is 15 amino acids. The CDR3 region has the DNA TGTGCCAGCTCACCCCGGGAGAAAAGGGTAAACGAGCAGTACTTC. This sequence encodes CASSPREKRVNEQYF.

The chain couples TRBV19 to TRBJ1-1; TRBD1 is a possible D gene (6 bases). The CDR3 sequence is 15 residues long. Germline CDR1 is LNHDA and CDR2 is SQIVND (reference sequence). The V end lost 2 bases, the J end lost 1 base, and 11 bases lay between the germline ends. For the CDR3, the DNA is TGTGCCAGTAGTATAACAGGGACCCGGAACACTGAAGCTTTCTTT. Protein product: CASSITGTRNTEAFF. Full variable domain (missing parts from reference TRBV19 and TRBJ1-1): DGGITQSPKYLFRKEGQNVTLSCEQNLNHDAMYWYRQDPGQGLRLIYYSQIVNDFQKGDIAEGYSVSREKKESFPLTVTSAQKNPTAFYLCASSITGTRNTEAFFGQGTRLTVV.

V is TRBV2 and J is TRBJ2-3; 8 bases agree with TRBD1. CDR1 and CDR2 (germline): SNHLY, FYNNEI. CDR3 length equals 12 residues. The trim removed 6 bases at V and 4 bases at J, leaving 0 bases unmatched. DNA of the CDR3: TGTGCCAGCAGACAGGGGGCAGATACGCAGTATTTT. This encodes CASRQGADTQYF.

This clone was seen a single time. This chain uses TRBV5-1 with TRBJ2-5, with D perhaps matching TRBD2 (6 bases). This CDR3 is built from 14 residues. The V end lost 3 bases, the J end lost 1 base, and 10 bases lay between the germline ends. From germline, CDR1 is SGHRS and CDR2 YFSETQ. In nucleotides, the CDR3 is TGCGCCAGCAGCTGGGAGGACCGCCAAGAGACCCAGTACTTC. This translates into CASSWEDRQETQYF.